This T cell receptor (beta chain) originates from a study of siplizumab effects on memory and regulatory T cells. With V trimmed by 2 bases and J by 1 base, 10 bases remained unmatched. Looked up from germline, CDR1 is SGHRS and CDR2 is YFSETQ. The CDR3 covers 18 residues. Sequencing was performed with immunoSEQ multiplex PCR; in TCRdb, only in-frame clones are kept and a portion is missing. Of 95,000 to 110,000 clones detected, roughly 93% appear once; the ten largest clones hold around 0.62%. As to this clone: Its antigen is not identified.

Study-wide results and limits: There was no confirmation of the suppressive function of proliferating Tregs from siplizumab cultures.

The clonotype comes from a human donor in good health. The sequencing input was Tregs sorted from blood. This sequence joins TRBV5-1 and TRBJ2-3, with 10 bases fitting TRBD2. CDR3 nucleotide sequence: TGCGCCAGCAGCTTCGAACTAGCGGGATCGCCCCGCACAGATACGCAGTATTTT. Its translation: CASSFELAGSPRTDTQYF.